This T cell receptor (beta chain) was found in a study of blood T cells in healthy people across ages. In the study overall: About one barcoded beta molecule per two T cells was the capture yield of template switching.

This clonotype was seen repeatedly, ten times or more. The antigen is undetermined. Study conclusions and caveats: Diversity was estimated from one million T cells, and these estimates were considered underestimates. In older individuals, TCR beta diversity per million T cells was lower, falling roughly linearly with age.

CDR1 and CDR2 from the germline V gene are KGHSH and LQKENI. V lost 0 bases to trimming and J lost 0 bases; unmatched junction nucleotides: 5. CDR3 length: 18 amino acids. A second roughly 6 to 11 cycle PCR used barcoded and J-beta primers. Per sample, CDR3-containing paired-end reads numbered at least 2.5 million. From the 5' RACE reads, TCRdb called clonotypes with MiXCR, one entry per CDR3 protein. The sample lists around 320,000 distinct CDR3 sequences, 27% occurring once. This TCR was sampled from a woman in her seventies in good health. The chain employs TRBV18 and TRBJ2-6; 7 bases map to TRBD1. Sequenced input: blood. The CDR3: CASSPPGGKRSGANVLTF. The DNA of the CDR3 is TGTGCCAGCTCACCACCAGGGGGCAAACGCTCTGGGGCCAACGTCCTGACTTTC.